This passage covers 18 T cell receptor beta chains from one sample sequenced in a study of cytomegalovirus exposure and HLA in healthy donors. PCR employed 60 Vbeta and 13 Jbeta primers. Assay used: immunoSEQ multiplex PCR; TCRdb lists only in-frame clones, some missing. The sample table sets out roughly 64,000 clones. Sequenced input: PBMCs. These receptors were obtained from a woman aged 18-29 years in good health and CMV-seronegative.

The rearrangement uses TRBV7-9 and TRBJ2-3; perhaps TRBD2 as D (5 bases). The CDR3 loop spans 14 amino acids. CDR1 is SEHNR and CDR2 is FQNEAQ in the germline V gene (reference sequence). The ends were cut back, 7 bases at V and 2 bases at J, with 13 bases in the middle. This CDR3 is CASIEDWDTDTQYF. As DNA, the CDR3 is TGTGCCAGCATCGAGGACTGGGACACAGATACGCAGTATTTT.

This sequence joins TRBV5-1 and TRBJ1-1; D gene ambiguous. With 0 bases removed from V and 1 base from J, the gap between germline ends came to 10 bases. This CDR3 contains 15 residues. Germline lookup yields CDR1 SGHRS and CDR2 YFSETQ. This CDR3 is CASSLGVGGNTEAFF. The CDR3 coding sequence is TGCGCCAGCAGCTTGGGGGTTGGAGGGAACACTGAAGCTTTCTTT.

This chain connects TRBV5-6 to TRBJ1-1, with a tentative D call TRBD1 (5 bases). The CDR3 covers 14 residues. The germline V and J ends were trimmed by 5 bases and 4 bases, with 15 bases remaining between them. CDR1 and CDR2 from the germline V gene are SGHDT and YYEEEE. The CDR3 DNA reads as TGTGCCAGCAGATTTCGGCCCGGGGGCACTGAAGCTTTCTTT. It encodes CASRFRPGGTEAFF.

The chain has TRBV5-1 and TRBJ1-2; D possibly corresponds to TRBD1 (5 bases). In germline, CDR1 is SGHRS, CDR2 YFSETQ. The ends were cut back, 4 bases at V and 8 bases at J, with 18 bases in the middle. CDR3 length equals 14 residues. CDR3 protein: CASSVDQGVNGYTF. In DNA, the CDR3 is TGCGCCAGCAGCGTCGATCAGGGTGTGAACGGCTACACCTTC.

This chain connects TRBV6-5 to TRBJ1-3; D remains ambiguous. The germline V and J ends were trimmed by 0 bases and 4 bases, with 10 bases remaining between them. The CDR3 spans 15 residues. The germline gives CDR1 MNHEY, CDR2 SVGAGI. DNA of the CDR3: TGTGCCAGCAGTTACTCGGGAGGTCCGGGAAACACCATATATTTT. This translates into CASSYSGGPGNTIYF.

The chain combines TRBV6-1 with TRBJ1-5; 8 bases match TRBD1. Germline assignment: CDR1 MNHNS and CDR2 SASEGT. J was trimmed by 7 bases and V by 6 bases; bases with no gene match: 2. This CDR3 region has 12 residues. CDR3 sequence (DNA): TGTGCCAGCAGGACAGGGGCCCAGCCCCAGCATTTT. This translates into CASRTGAQPQHF.

This chain links TRBV27 with TRBJ2-3; tentatively, D is TRBD2 (6 bases). The CDR3 loop spans 15 amino acids. The germline V gene has CDR1 MNHEY and CDR2 SMNVEV (reference sequence). Between the trimmed V and J ends, which lost 6 bases and 2 bases, there was a span of 15 bases. In DNA form, the CDR3 reads TGTGCCAGCAGCCCCATTGGAGGGTTCACAGATACGCAGTATTTT. Protein: CASSPIGGFTDTQYF.

Points on this clone: Distinct nucleotide sequences in the sample also encode this CDR3. The V and J genes are TRBV6-1 and TRBJ1-6, with a possible D match to TRBD1 (6 bases). V lost 5 bases and J lost 10, with 15 bases in between. The CDR3 consists of 14 residues. CDR1 and CDR2 (germline): MNHNS, SASEGT. The CDR3 region is CASSLQGIRSPLHF. The DNA for the CDR3 is TGTGCCAGCAGTTTACAGGGAATACGATCACCCCTCCACTTT.

The chain combines TRBV5-8 with TRBJ1-3, with D possibly being TRBD1 (6 bases). CDR1 and CDR2 (germline): SGHTS, YDEGEE. The CDR3 extends over 15 amino acids. V was pared by 1 base and J by 4 bases, with 12 bases between. As DNA, the CDR3 is TGTGCCAGCAGCTTGTGGACAGTGGGAGGAAACACCATATATTTT. This sequence encodes CASSLWTVGGNTIYF. Together with reference TRBV5-8 and TRBJ1-3, the CDR3 gives the full variable domain: EAGVTQSPTHLIKTRGQQATLRCSPISGHTSVYWYQQALGLGLQFLLWYDEGEERNRGNFPPRFSGRQFPNYSSELNVNALELEDSALYLCASSLWTVGGNTIYFGEGSWLTVV.

The chain employs TRBV6-1 and TRBJ2-1; D is perhaps TRBD2 (6 bases). CDR1 MNHNS and CDR2 SASEGT come from the germline V gene. This CDR3 comprises 12 residues. Trimming left V 4 bases short and J 10 bases short, with 11 bases between. The CDR3 bases are TGTGCCAGCAGTGGAAATAGCGGAGAGCAGTTCTTC. Encoded protein: CASSGNSGEQFF.

The gene calls are TRBV27 and TRBJ1-1, with D possibly TRBD1 on 6 matching bases. V was cut by 1 base and J by 7 bases, with 10 bases left in between. Looked up from germline, CDR1 is MNHEY and CDR2 is SMNVEV (reference sequence). This CDR3 has 13 residues. The CDR3 nucleotides read TGTGCCAGCAGTTTATATGGGGGCAATGAAGCTTTCTTT. Translation gives CASSLYGGNEAFF.

This rearrangement joins TRBV6-5 to TRBJ1-1; D uncertain. The germline gives CDR1 MNHEY, CDR2 SVGAGI. V was clipped by 5 bases and J by 1 base, with 11 bases between them. The CDR3 runs to 14 residues. CDR3 region: CASSKLERNTEAFF. In nucleotides, the CDR3 is TGTGCCAGCAGTAAATTAGAAAGGAACACTGAAGCTTTCTTT.

The J gene is TRBJ1-6, the V gene TRBV30; no clear D. Germline CDR1 reads GTSNPN; CDR2 reads SVGIG (reference sequence). The germline V and J ends were trimmed by 0 bases and 10 bases, with 4 bases remaining between them. The CDR3 contains 11 residues. The CDR3 region is CAWSVSSPLHF. CDR3 bases: TGTGCCTGGAGTGTCTCCTCACCCCTCCACTTT.

The chain has TRBV6-1 and TRBJ1-5; unclear D gene. Germline lookup yields CDR1 MNHNS and CDR2 SASEGT. The V end lost 7 bases, the J end lost 1 base, and 8 bases lay between the germline ends. This CDR3 region has 13 residues. Written as DNA, the CDR3 is TGTGCCAGCACTGTCACAAGCAATCAGCCCCAGCATTTT. It codes for CASTVTSNQPQHF.

J is TRBJ1-1 and V is TRBV6-5, with D tentatively TRBD1 (6 bases). Germline CDR1 reads MNHEY; CDR2 reads SVGAGI. The CDR3 totals 15 residues. Trimming removed 6 bases at V and 6 bases at J, with 20 bases between. The chain's CDR3 is CASSPAAEGGAEAFF. Written as DNA, the CDR3 is TGTGCCAGCAGCCCGGCCGCGGAGGGGGGGGCTGAAGCTTTCTTT.

The chain has TRBV30 and TRBJ2-1; 8 nucleotides agree with TRBD1. The CDR3 consists of 14 residues. Germline loops: CDR1 GTSNPN, CDR2 SVGIG (reference sequence). Unmatched junction bases numbered 8, after V lost 3 bases and J lost 7 bases. The CDR3: CAWRAVTGANEQFF. The CDR3 DNA reads TGTGCCTGGAGGGCAGTGACAGGGGCTAATGAGCAGTTCTTC.

V and J are TRBV7-8 and TRBJ2-1, with 9 nucleotides matching TRBD2. V trimming: 6 bases; J trimming: 5 bases; junction bases outside the gene matches: 23. Germline V gene data show CDR1 as SGHVS and CDR2 as FQNEAQ. The CDR3 extends over 20 amino acids. The DNA of the CDR3 is TGTGCCAGCAGTTCTGGGGAGGGGCTAGCGGGGTATTTCGTAGACAATGAGCAGTTCTTC. This translates into CASSSGEGLAGYFVDNEQFF.

The rearrangement uses TRBV7-9 and TRBJ1-1, with a possible D match to TRBD1 (5 bases). CDR1 SEHNR and CDR2 FQNEAQ come from the germline V gene (reference sequence). V lost 5 bases and J lost 2, with 18 bases in between. This CDR3 region has 16 residues. The CDR3 reads CASSPRAGGGNTEAFF. The CDR3 DNA follows: TGTGCCAGCAGCCCCCGTGCGGGGGGAGGCAACACTGAAGCTTTCTTT.